These T cell receptor beta chains were read from a single sample in a study of neurological immune-mediated disorders. TCRdb processed the 5' RACE reads anew with MiXCR; each CDR3 protein has one entry. The table lists some 16,000 distinct CDR3 sequences, less than 25% of them singletons. The sample comprised PBMCs. These receptors all stem from a man in his forties or fifties in good health. CDR3s include the opening cysteine and the closing phenylalanine or tryptophan. D genes are given only for firm matches. Not every row has a clone size; where given, it reads once, few, many or a size class.

D gene: -
clone size: many
J gene: TRBJ2-7
V gene: TRBV6-6
CDR3 DNA: TGTGCCGCACTATCAGGGCACTTCTCCTACGAGCAGTACTTC
CDR3 protein: CAALSGHFSYEQYF

D gene: -
clone size: many
J gene: TRBJ1-6
V gene: TRBV20-1
CDR3 DNA: TGCAGTGCTAGGATATCAGGGATCCCCCTCCACTTT
CDR3 protein: CSARISGIPLHF

D gene: TRBD1
clone size: many
J gene: TRBJ2-1
V gene: TRBV20-1
CDR3 DNA: TGCAGTGCTATTGGTCAGGGGGCAACTCTACACAATGAGCAGTTCTTC
CDR3 protein: CSAIGQGATLHNEQFF

D gene: TRBD1
clone size: many
J gene: TRBJ2-5
V gene: TRBV5-1
CDR3 DNA: TGCGCCAGCAGCTCTCAACCCCCGGGGACAGTGGGCGAGACCCAGTACTTC
CDR3 protein: CASSSQPPGTVGETQYF

D gene: -
clone size: once
J gene: TRBJ2-1
V gene: TRBV12-3/TRBV12-4
CDR3 DNA: TGTGCCAGCAGATACAGGGCAAACCTGAGCTCCTACAATGAGCAGTTCTTC
CDR3 protein: CASRYRANLSSYNEQFF

D gene: -
clone size: -
J gene: TRBJ2-4
V gene: TRBV20-1
CDR3 DNA: TGCAGTGCTCCGGGACTAGCCAAAAACATTCAGTACTTC
CDR3 protein: CSAPGLAKNIQYF

D gene: -
clone size: -
J gene: TRBJ2-7
V gene: TRBV20-1
CDR3 DNA: TGCAGTGCTAGAGATGGTGGGGGCCCCTACGAGCAGTACTTC
CDR3 protein: CSARDGGGPYEQYF

D gene: -
clone size: few
J gene: TRBJ1-3
V gene: TRBV11-3
CDR3 DNA: TGTGCCAGCAGCTCTCCGAGGGGGAGGGCGGCTGGAAACACCATATATTTT
CDR3 protein: CASSSPRGRAAGNTIYF

D gene: -
clone size: many
J gene: TRBJ2-5
V gene: TRBV12-3/TRBV12-4
CDR3 DNA: TGTGCCAGCAGCCCCAATAGGGAGACCCAGTACTTC
CDR3 protein: CASSPNRETQYF

D gene: -
clone size: many
J gene: TRBJ2-4
V gene: TRBV18
CDR3 DNA: TGTGCCAGCTCACCACTCCCGCTAGGGGTCGGGTACTTC
CDR3 protein: CASSPLPLGVGYF

D gene: -
clone size: many
J gene: TRBJ1-2
V gene: TRBV20-1
CDR3 DNA: TGCAGTGCAGCGGCGGGACACCCCTATGGCTACACCTTC
CDR3 protein: CSAAAGHPYGYTF

D gene: TRBD1
clone size: -
J gene: TRBJ2-4
V gene: TRBV5-1
CDR3 DNA: TGCGCCAGCAGCTTGGGGCCAACAGGGGGCGCCGAAAACATTCAGTACTTC
CDR3 protein: CASSLGPTGGAENIQYF

D gene: -
clone size: many
J gene: TRBJ2-5
V gene: TRBV21-1
CDR3 DNA: TGTGCCAGCAGCCCCCACGGACCTATGAAACGAGAGACCCAGTACTTC
CDR3 protein: CASSPHGPMKRETQYF

D gene: -
clone size: many
J gene: TRBJ2-5
V gene: TRBV7-2
CDR3 DNA: TGTGCCAGCAGCTTAGGAGGGGCCAGACAAGAGACCCAGTACTTC
CDR3 protein: CASSLGGARQETQYF

D gene: -
clone size: -
J gene: TRBJ2-1
V gene: TRBV4-3
CDR3 DNA: TGCGCCAGCAGCCAAGGGGAAGGTGAGCAGTTCTTC
CDR3 protein: CASSQGEGEQFF

D gene: -
clone size: many
J gene: TRBJ2-3
V gene: TRBV7-2
CDR3 DNA: TGTGCCAGCAGCTCCCCGGGTATCGATACGCAGTATTTT
CDR3 protein: CASSSPGIDTQYF

D gene: -
clone size: medium-sized
J gene: TRBJ2-2
V gene: TRBV28
CDR3 DNA: TGTGCCAGCAGTACCCACGGGTCATTCGGAGGGGAGCTGTTTTTT
CDR3 protein: CASSTHGSFGGELFF

D gene: TRBD2
clone size: many
J gene: TRBJ2-5
V gene: TRBV20-1
CDR3 DNA: TGCAGTGCTAGGGGGGGACTAGCGGGAGCCCAAGAGACCCAGTACTTC
CDR3 protein: CSARGGLAGAQETQYF

D gene: TRBD2
clone size: medium-sized
J gene: TRBJ2-5
V gene: TRBV10-3
CDR3 DNA: TGTGCCATCAGTTCAGCGGGATTAGAGACCCAGTACTTC
CDR3 protein: CAISSAGLETQYF

D gene: TRBD2
clone size: many
J gene: TRBJ2-1
V gene: TRBV7-6
CDR3 DNA: TGTGCCAGCAGCCCGGGGACTAGCGGGAGGGCCTCCTACAATGAGCAGTTCTTC
CDR3 protein: CASSPGTSGRASYNEQFF

D gene: -
clone size: many
J gene: TRBJ2-1
V gene: TRBV4-3
CDR3 DNA: TGCGCCAGCAGCCAAGTACCCTTGGGAGCGGAAATGTTCTTC
CDR3 protein: CASSQVPLGAEMFF

D gene: -
clone size: many
J gene: TRBJ2-2
V gene: TRBV11-2
CDR3 DNA: TGTGCCAGCAGCTTGGGTCTAGCGTCGGGGAACGGGGAGCTGTTTTTT
CDR3 protein: CASSLGLASGNGELFF

D gene: -
clone size: many
J gene: TRBJ2-2
V gene: TRBV5-1
CDR3 DNA: TGCGCCAGCAGCTTGGGCATAATCACCGGGGAGCTGTTTTTT
CDR3 protein: CASSLGIITGELFF

D gene: TRBD2
clone size: medium-sized
J gene: TRBJ2-3
V gene: TRBV7-2
CDR3 DNA: TGTGCCAGCAGCCCCTGGACTAGCCGGACAGATACGCAGTATTTT
CDR3 protein: CASSPWTSRTDTQYF

D gene: -
clone size: -
J gene: TRBJ2-2
V gene: TRBV4-3
CDR3 DNA: TGCGCCAGCACCAGGGGGGCAGGAGACACCGGGGAGCTGTTTTTT
CDR3 protein: CASTRGAGDTGELFF

D gene: -
clone size: medium-sized
J gene: TRBJ2-5
V gene: TRBV7-3
CDR3 DNA: TGTGCCAGCAGCTTAACGAACAGTAAGGGAGAGACCCAGTACTTC
CDR3 protein: CASSLTNSKGETQYF

D gene: TRBD2
clone size: few
J gene: TRBJ2-1
V gene: TRBV18
CDR3 DNA: TGTGCCAGCTCACCTCCGCTACTAGCGGGAGTGGCTTACAATGAGCAGTTCTTC
CDR3 protein: CASSPPLLAGVAYNEQFF

D gene: -
clone size: medium-sized
J gene: TRBJ2-1
V gene: TRBV21-1
CDR3 DNA: TGTGCCACCACCGAGCGGCGACAGAGCTCCTACAATGAGCAGTTCTTC
CDR3 protein: CATTERRQSSYNEQFF

D gene: -
clone size: many
J gene: TRBJ2-1
V gene: TRBV20-1
CDR3 DNA: TGCAGTGTATACGGGGGTGCTTACAATGAGCAGTTCTTC
CDR3 protein: CSVYGGAYNEQFF

D gene: TRBD2
clone size: many
J gene: TRBJ2-7
V gene: TRBV7-2
CDR3 DNA: TGTGCCAGCAGCTTCGGTTACGGGAGGGGTACCTACGAGCAGTACTTC
CDR3 protein: CASSFGYGRGTYEQYF

D gene: -
clone size: medium-sized
J gene: TRBJ2-5
V gene: TRBV7-6
CDR3 DNA: TGTGCCAGCAGCTTAGGACAGAAAGAGGAGACCCAGTACTTC
CDR3 protein: CASSLGQKEETQYF

D gene: -
clone size: medium-sized
J gene: TRBJ1-1
V gene: TRBV7-9
CDR3 DNA: TGTGCCAGCAGCTTACTCGTGAACACTGAAGCTTTCTTT
CDR3 protein: CASSLLVNTEAFF